Below are 3 T cell receptor beta chains sequenced from a single sample in a study of vaccination and CD4 T cells after COVID-19. Sequencing of the DNA from cultured CD4+ T cells was carried out with the Oncomine TCR Beta short-read assay. A single record per CDR3 protein comes from TCRdb applying MiXCR to the PCR reads. The table has around 8,200 distinct CDR3 sequences, less than 40% seen once. For these receptors, no antigen is known. Treatment meaning: roughly 11-day PBMC culture with coronavirus spike peptide pools or control peptides (ViraFEST assay). Specimen: cultured CD4+ T cells from blood. These receptors all stem from a human donor with COVID-19.

The gene calls are TRBV6-4 and TRBJ1-1; D might be TRBD1 (5 bases). Trimming removed 6 bases at V and 3 bases at J, with 11 bases between. CDR3 size: 13 residues. Germline-derived CDR1 and CDR2 are MRHNA and SNTAGT. This CDR3 reads CASREQEYTEAFF. CDR3 nucleotides: TGTGCCAGCAGGGAACAGGAGTACACTGAAGCTTTCTTT.

The gene calls are TRBV7-6 and TRBJ1-2; 9 nucleotides match TRBD1. CDR1 and CDR2 (germline): SGHVS, FNYEAQ. The V and J ends lost 5 bases and 6 bases, in that order; junction bases with no gene match: 7. This CDR3 comprises 14 residues. CDR3 DNA sequence: TGTGCCAGCAGCGCCCCGGGACAGGGAAATGGCTACACCTTC. Translation: CASSAPGQGNGYTF.

This clonotype was detected only a few times. The chain recombines TRBV7-2 with TRBJ2-2, with unresolved D. The CDR3 extends over 13 amino acids. The V gene's germline CDR1 is SGHTA and CDR2 FQGNSA. Trimming removed 1 base at V and 6 bases at J, with 6 bases between. The CDR3 bases are TGTGCCAGCAGCTTAGACCTGCCCGGGGAGCTGTTTTTT. Its protein is CASSLDLPGELFF.